A selection of T cell receptor beta chains follows, all from one sample in a study of Ad26.COV2.S vaccination and SARS-CoV-2 variants. Using immunoSEQ multiplex PCR, the repertoire was profiled, and TCRdb retains in-frame clones only, with some absent. The table lists some 250,000 clones, more than 75% of them singletons, with about 10% in the top ten. This specimen was peripheral blood, taken in a trial of Ad26.COV2.S vaccine versus placebo. These receptors were collected from a person between 18 and 65 years old who received the Ad26.COV2.S COVID-19 vaccine or a placebo. Both conserved end residues are part of each CDR3. Each record gives: D gene, clone size, J gene, V gene, CDR3 protein, CDR3 DNA. D genes are given only for firm matches. Some rows have no size entry. The others give once, few or many, or a class for an expanded clone.

D gene: NA; clone size: NA; J gene: TRBJ1-1; V gene: TRBV2; CDR3 protein: CASSEEVAGWKAFF; CDR3 DNA: TGTGCCAGCAGTGAAGAGGTAGCAGGGTGGAAAGCTTTCTTT
D gene: TRBD2; clone size: NA; J gene: TRBJ2-3; V gene: TRBV24-1; CDR3 protein: CATSDWGEGPADTQYF; CDR3 DNA: TGTGCCACCAGTGACTGGGGGGAGGGCCCAGCAGATACGCAGTATTTT
D gene: NA; clone size: NA; J gene: TRBJ1-2; V gene: TRBV5-3; CDR3 protein: CEGGQNYGYTF; CDR3 DNA: TGTGAGGGGGGCCAAAACTATGGCTACACCTTC
D gene: TRBD2; clone size: NA; J gene: TRBJ2-5; V gene: TRBV5-1; CDR3 protein: CASSEGLAGRETQYF; CDR3 DNA: TGCGCCAGCAGCGAGGGACTAGCGGGGCGGGAGACCCAGTACTTC
D gene: NA; clone size: NA; J gene: TRBJ2-7; V gene: TRBV18; CDR3 protein: CASSPPGARGYEQYF; CDR3 DNA: TGTGCCAGCTCACCACCAGGGGCCAGGGGTTACGAGCAGTACTTC
D gene: TRBD2; clone size: once; J gene: TRBJ2-1; V gene: TRBV30; CDR3 protein: CAWSVYGLLGLAGGPYNEQFF; CDR3 DNA: TGTGCCTGGAGTGTTTACGGACTGCTGGGACTAGCGGGAGGGCCTTACAATGAGCAGTTCTTC
D gene: NA; clone size: NA; J gene: TRBJ2-3; V gene: TRBV24-1; CDR3 protein: CATSDFGGADTDTQYF; CDR3 DNA: TGTGCCACCAGTGATTTCGGTGGGGCGGACACAGATACGCAGTATTTT
D gene: TRBD1; clone size: NA; J gene: TRBJ1-5; V gene: TRBV2; CDR3 protein: CASRAGTGVNQPQHF; CDR3 DNA: TGTGCCAGCAGGGCCGGGACAGGGGTGAATCAGCCCCAGCATTTT
D gene: NA; clone size: NA; J gene: TRBJ2-5; V gene: TRBV7-2; CDR3 protein: CASSSSGAGGETQYF; CDR3 DNA: TGTGCCAGCAGCTCCTCGGGGGCAGGGGGGGAGACCCAGTACTTC
D gene: NA; clone size: NA; J gene: TRBJ2-2; V gene: TRBV29-1; CDR3 protein: CSVGKIAPGELFF; CDR3 DNA: TGCAGCGTTGGGAAGATAGCGCCCGGGGAGCTGTTTTTT
D gene: NA; clone size: NA; J gene: TRBJ2-1; V gene: TRBV7-2; CDR3 protein: CASSLFPRGSYNEQFF; CDR3 DNA: TGTGCCAGCAGCTTATTCCCTAGGGGGTCCTACAATGAGCAGTTCTTC
D gene: NA; clone size: NA; J gene: TRBJ2-1; V gene: TRBV24-1; CDR3 protein: CATSDLRRDNEQFF; CDR3 DNA: TGTGCCACCAGTGATTTGCGACGGGACAATGAGCAGTTCTTC
D gene: NA; clone size: NA; J gene: TRBJ2-4; V gene: TRBV7-2; CDR3 protein: CASSSRPLAKNIQYF; CDR3 DNA: TGTGCCAGCAGCTCGAGACCCCTAGCCAAAAACATTCAGTACTTC
D gene: NA; clone size: NA; J gene: TRBJ2-2; V gene: TRBV5-1; CDR3 protein: CASSRGSPGELFF; CDR3 DNA: TGCGCCAGCAGCCGCGGTTCTCCCGGGGAGCTGTTTTTT
D gene: TRBD1; clone size: NA; J gene: TRBJ1-4; V gene: TRBV5-6; CDR3 protein: CASSLGDRGANEKLFF; CDR3 DNA: TGTGCCAGCAGCTTGGGGGACAGGGGAGCTAATGAAAAACTGTTTTTT
D gene: NA; clone size: once; J gene: TRBJ2-2; V gene: TRBV2; CDR3 protein: CASSGATGSGAGELFF; CDR3 DNA: TGTGCCAGCAGTGGGGCGACAGGGTCGGGGGCCGGGGAGCTGTTTTTT
D gene: NA; clone size: NA; J gene: TRBJ1-6; V gene: TRBV7-9; CDR3 protein: CASSSVAGIGNSPLHF; CDR3 DNA: TGTGCCAGCAGCTCTGTGGCTGGTATTGGAAATTCACCCCTCCACTTT
D gene: TRBD1; clone size: NA; J gene: TRBJ2-1; V gene: TRBV5-1; CDR3 protein: CASSPGQGTANEQFF; CDR3 DNA: TGCGCCAGCAGCCCGGGACAGGGGACGGCCAATGAGCAGTTCTTC
D gene: NA; clone size: NA; J gene: TRBJ1-1; V gene: TRBV10-1; CDR3 protein: CASTPGANTEAFF; CDR3 DNA: TGCGCCAGCACCCCAGGGGCGAACACTGAAGCTTTCTTT
D gene: TRBD2; clone size: few; J gene: TRBJ2-3; V gene: TRBV15; CDR3 protein: CATSRSGLANTDTQYF; CDR3 DNA: TGTGCCACCAGCAGATCCGGACTAGCGAACACAGATACGCAGTATTTT
D gene: NA; clone size: NA; J gene: TRBJ2-1; V gene: TRBV28; CDR3 protein: CASSSTAGRWEQFF; CDR3 DNA: TGTGCCAGCAGCTCAACCGCAGGGAGATGGGAGCAGTTCTTC
D gene: NA; clone size: few; J gene: TRBJ1-4; V gene: TRBV7-2; CDR3 protein: CASSDTGHNEKLFF; CDR3 DNA: TGTGCCAGCAGCGATACAGGGCATAATGAAAAACTGTTTTTT
D gene: NA; clone size: NA; J gene: TRBJ2-3; V gene: TRBV2; CDR3 protein: CASSEVLSSTDTQYF; CDR3 DNA: TGTGCCAGCAGTGAGGTGCTTAGTAGCACAGATACGCAGTATTTT
D gene: TRBD1; clone size: NA; J gene: TRBJ2-7; V gene: TRBV28; CDR3 protein: CASSPAGTGDEQYF; CDR3 DNA: TGTGCCAGCAGCCCCGCCGGGACAGGGGACGAGCAGTACTTC
D gene: NA; clone size: NA; J gene: TRBJ1-2; V gene: TRBV29-1; CDR3 protein: CSSEIRGRDYGYTF; CDR3 DNA: TGCAGCTCGGAAATCAGGGGTCGGGACTATGGCTACACCTTC
D gene: NA; clone size: NA; J gene: TRBJ2-3; V gene: TRBV28; CDR3 protein: CASSFLASVGRDTQYF; CDR3 DNA: TGTGCCAGCAGTTTCTTGGCTAGCGTGGGTAGAGATACGCAGTATTTT
D gene: NA; clone size: NA; J gene: TRBJ2-7; V gene: TRBV7-8; CDR3 protein: CASSLVAGSGITYEQYF; CDR3 DNA: TGTGCCAGCAGCTTAGTTGCAGGAAGCGGCATCACCTACGAGCAGTACTTC
D gene: NA; clone size: NA; J gene: TRBJ2-5; V gene: TRBV5-1; CDR3 protein: CASSRGPSASQETQYF; CDR3 DNA: TGCGCCAGCAGTCGGGGGCCCTCGGCATCCCAAGAGACCCAGTACTTC
D gene: TRBD1; clone size: NA; J gene: TRBJ1-2; V gene: TRBV28; CDR3 protein: CASSLYPGTGDGYTF; CDR3 DNA: TGTGCCAGCAGTCTCTACCCCGGGACAGGGGATGGCTACACCTTC
D gene: NA; clone size: NA; J gene: TRBJ2-7; V gene: TRBV7-9; CDR3 protein: CASGGRAYEQYF; CDR3 DNA: TGTGCTTCCGGGGGCAGAGCCTACGAGCAGTACTTC
D gene: TRBD1; clone size: NA; J gene: TRBJ2-2; V gene: TRBV28; CDR3 protein: CASSFSNRGLGTGELFF; CDR3 DNA: TGTGCCAGCAGCTTCTCAAACAGGGGGCTGGGAACCGGGGAGCTGTTTTTT
D gene: NA; clone size: NA; J gene: TRBJ1-5; V gene: TRBV6-1; CDR3 protein: CASSDSGGYQPQHF; CDR3 DNA: TGTGCCAGCAGTGATAGCGGTGGGTATCAGCCCCAGCATTTT
D gene: TRBD2; clone size: NA; J gene: TRBJ2-1; V gene: TRBV11-3; CDR3 protein: CASSRLAGGGGEQFF; CDR3 DNA: TGTGCCAGCAGCCGACTAGCGGGAGGGGGTGGTGAGCAGTTCTTC
D gene: TRBD1; clone size: once; J gene: TRBJ1-2; V gene: TRBV7-9; CDR3 protein: CASSPETGTWYGYTF; CDR3 DNA: TGTGCCAGCAGCCCGGAGACAGGGACCTGGTATGGCTACACCTTC
D gene: NA; clone size: NA; J gene: TRBJ2-5; V gene: TRBV19; CDR3 protein: CASSWRDQETQYF; CDR3 DNA: TGTGCCAGTAGTTGGAGGGACCAAGAGACCCAGTACTTC
D gene: TRBD2; clone size: NA; J gene: TRBJ2-7; V gene: TRBV19; CDR3 protein: CASSPLAGDPYEQYF; CDR3 DNA: TGTGCCAGTAGTCCACTAGCGGGGGACCCCTACGAGCAGTACTTC
D gene: TRBD1; clone size: NA; J gene: TRBJ2-7; V gene: TRBV11-1; CDR3 protein: CASSKEFTGQYEQYF; CDR3 DNA: TGTGCCAGCAGTAAAGAGTTTACGGGACAGTACGAGCAGTACTTC
D gene: NA; clone size: NA; J gene: TRBJ2-2; V gene: TRBV7-3; CDR3 protein: CASSSSGERTGELFF; CDR3 DNA: TGTGCCAGCAGCTCGTCAGGGGAGAGGACCGGGGAGCTGTTTTTT
D gene: NA; clone size: NA; J gene: TRBJ1-2; V gene: TRBV7-2; CDR3 protein: CASSTGIGGNYGYTF; CDR3 DNA: TGTGCCAGCAGCACAGGGATAGGGGGGAACTATGGCTACACCTTC
D gene: NA; clone size: NA; J gene: TRBJ2-5; V gene: TRBV11-2; CDR3 protein: CASSLTGLREETQYF; CDR3 DNA: TGTGCCAGCAGCTTGACGGGGCTCCGGGAAGAGACCCAGTACTTC
D gene: NA; clone size: few; J gene: TRBJ1-3; V gene: TRBV11-2; CDR3 protein: CASSLGTGRGGNTIYF; CDR3 DNA: TGTGCCAGCAGCTTAGGAACAGGGAGAGGTGGAAACACCATATATTTT
D gene: NA; clone size: NA; J gene: TRBJ2-7; V gene: TRBV7-2; CDR3 protein: CASRGAGGTYEQYF; CDR3 DNA: TGTGCCAGCAGGGGGGCAGGGGGGACCTACGAGCAGTACTTC
D gene: NA; clone size: NA; J gene: TRBJ2-7; V gene: TRBV3-1/TRBV3-2; CDR3 protein: CASSQAVKDEQYF; CDR3 DNA: TGTGCCAGCAGCCAAGCCGTAAAGGACGAGCAGTACTTC
D gene: NA; clone size: NA; J gene: TRBJ1-2; V gene: TRBV30; CDR3 protein: CAWGGVGYTF; CDR3 DNA: TGTGCCTGGGGGGGCGTGGGCTACACCTTC
D gene: NA; clone size: NA; J gene: TRBJ2-6; V gene: TRBV5-1; CDR3 protein: CASSTNRVGANVLTF; CDR3 DNA: TGCGCCAGCAGCACGAACAGGGTTGGGGCCAACGTCCTGACTTTC
D gene: NA; clone size: NA; J gene: TRBJ1-1; V gene: TRBV7-9; CDR3 protein: CASSLGSGATEAFF; CDR3 DNA: TGTGCCAGCAGCTTAGGGAGCGGGGCCACTGAAGCTTTCTTT
D gene: NA; clone size: NA; J gene: TRBJ2-3; V gene: TRBV19; CDR3 protein: CASSSRTDTQYF; CDR3 DNA: TGTGCCAGTAGTTCCCGCACAGATACGCAGTATTTT
D gene: TRBD1; clone size: NA; J gene: TRBJ1-1; V gene: TRBV6-6; CDR3 protein: CASNPKGAFTEAFF; CDR3 DNA: TGTGCCAGCAACCCAAAGGGGGCGTTCACTGAAGCTTTCTTT
D gene: NA; clone size: NA; J gene: TRBJ2-2; V gene: TRBV24-1; CDR3 protein: CATSPGTHTGELFF; CDR3 DNA: TGTGCCACCAGTCCCGGGACGCACACCGGGGAGCTGTTTTTT
D gene: NA; clone size: NA; J gene: TRBJ2-1; V gene: TRBV3-1/TRBV3-2; CDR3 protein: CASSQLPGLAEQFF; CDR3 DNA: TGTGCCAGCAGCCAACTTCCGGGGTTGGCTGAGCAGTTCTTC
D gene: NA; clone size: NA; J gene: TRBJ2-2; V gene: TRBV5-6; CDR3 protein: CASSPSLPGSTGELFF; CDR3 DNA: TGTGCCAGCAGCCCCTCCCTCCCCGGTAGCACCGGGGAGCTGTTTTTT
D gene: NA; clone size: NA; J gene: TRBJ2-7; V gene: TRBV9; CDR3 protein: CASSASPDHEQYF; CDR3 DNA: TGTGCCAGCAGCGCGAGCCCGGACCACGAGCAGTACTTC
D gene: NA; clone size: many; J gene: TRBJ1-1; V gene: TRBV27; CDR3 protein: CASSLGVGNTEAFF; CDR3 DNA: TGTGCCAGCAGTTTAGGGGTCGGGAACACTGAAGCTTTCTTT
D gene: NA; clone size: NA; J gene: TRBJ1-2; V gene: TRBV28; CDR3 protein: CASSSSGWGSIGYTF; CDR3 DNA: TGTGCCAGCAGTTCCTCAGGATGGGGGTCTATTGGCTACACCTTC